The 4 T cell receptor beta chains listed next were all sequenced from one sample in a study of T cell repertoires in cytomegalovirus infection. TCRdb fed the reads into MiXCR, producing one record per CDR3 protein. The table lists 480,000 or so distinct CDR3 sequences, over 9% of them singletons. Sequencing was done on a sample of PBMCs. The origin of the receptors is a human donor in good health (CMV status not recorded). Some clones in this sample may be carry-over from other donors' samples.

This clonotype was detected many times. This chain connects TRBV28 to TRBJ2-1, with unresolved D. The CDR3 has 12 residues. Trimming took 6 bases from V and 8 from J, leaving 11 bases between them. CDR1 is MDHEN and CDR2 is SYDVKM in the germline V gene. The CDR3 reads CASRKQRDEQFF. CDR3 DNA sequence: TGTGCCAGCAGAAAACAGCGTGATGAGCAGTTCTTC.

This clonotype was recorded at least ten times. The CDR3 DNA sequence: TGCGCCAGCAGCCAAGAATCCGTCGGGGACGAGCAGTTCTTC. Translating gives CASSQESVGDEQFF. This chain links TRBV4-1 with TRBJ2-1; D assignment may be TRBD1 or TRBD2 (5 bases each). Germline V lookup: CDR1 MGHRA, CDR2 YSYEKL. V dropped 0 bases and J dropped 10 bases, with 13 bases sitting between them. CDR3 length: 14 residues.

Many counts were recorded for this clonotype. This chain links TRBV28 with TRBJ1-1; no definite D call. V lost 5 bases to trimming and J lost 3 bases, with 16 bases between them. Per the germline V gene, CDR1 is MDHEN and CDR2 is SYDVKM. This CDR3 comprises 15 residues. CDR3 bases: TGTGCCAGCAGTCCCCAGGATAGGCGGGACACTGAAGCTTTCTTT. It codes for CASSPQDRRDTEAFF.

This clonotype has a count of ten or more. The chain recombines TRBV28 with TRBJ2-7; D unresolved. The CDR3 is 12 amino acids. The germline V gene encodes CDR1 MDHEN and CDR2 SYDVKM. V was clipped by 4 bases and J by 0 bases, with 4 bases between them. The CDR3 region has the DNA TGTGCCAGCAGTTCCTACTCCTACGAGCAGTACTTC. This translates into CASSSYSYEQYF.